This TCR beta chain was retrieved from a study of molecular identifiers for immune sequencing clone quantification. This clonotype appeared a few times. TCRdb analysed the PCR reads with MiXCR anew, one entry per CDR3 protein. The repertoire consists of around 460,000 distinct CDR3 sequences, with roughly 23% occurring once and the leading ten covering under 0.85%. Trimming stripped 5 bases from V and 3 bases from J, with 20 bases between. The germline V gene has CDR1 MNHEY and CDR2 SVGEGT. This CDR3 spans 16 amino acids. The clonotype originates from a human donor in good health. Some libraries in this study had Jurkat cell RNA spiked in. Sequencing input: naive CD8+ T cells from blood, with Jurkat cell RNA spiked in. Subset meaning: FACS-sorted CD8+CD4-CCR7+CD45RA+ naive T cells. This rearrangement joins TRBV6-2 or TRBV6-3 to TRBJ2-7; possible D gene TRBD1, 7 bases. The CDR3 spells CASSPQGRSSFYEQYF. As DNA, the CDR3 is TGTGCCAGCAGTCCACAGGGGAGGTCATCTTTCTACGAGCAGTACTTC.